Shown below are 3 T cell receptor beta chains from a single sample sequenced in a study of CXCR3-negative and CXCR3-positive naive CD8 T cells. The study, taken as a whole, reports: Compared with CXCR3-negative naive cells, CXCR3-positive naive cells showed more hydrophobic TRB CDR3s.

The study made its TRB cDNA libraries by 5' RACE, adding UMI labels. TCRdb reworked the 5' RACE reads into one entry per CDR3 protein, no DNA. Listed are 130,000 to 150,000 distinct CDR3 sequences; about 0.27% falls within the top ten. The antigens for these receptors are not known. The sample comprised naive CXCR3+ CD8+ T cells from blood. Subset described: CD45RO-CCR7+CD27+CD95- naive CD8+ T cells expressing CXCR3 (TNR3+). These receptors originate from a human donor in good health. Some clones in this sample may be carry-over from other donors' samples.

The V call is TRBV11-2, the J call TRBJ2-1. Germline CDR1 is SGHAT and CDR2 is FQNNGV. The CDR3 is 12 residues long. CDR3 loop: CASSSVVYEQFF.

The CDR3 reads CASSTGWDRYTDTQYF. This chain connects TRBV6-5 to TRBJ2-3; with no DNA, the TCRdb D assignment of TRBD1 cannot be verified. There are 16 residues in the CDR3. Per the germline V gene, CDR1 is MNHEY and CDR2 is SVGAGI.

This sequence joins TRBV4-1 and TRBJ2-5; the TCRdb call, TRBD1, lacks DNA for checking. The CDR3 runs to 15 residues. The germline V gene has CDR1 MGHRA and CDR2 YSYEKL. CDR3 amino acids: CASSSGAGIQETQYF.